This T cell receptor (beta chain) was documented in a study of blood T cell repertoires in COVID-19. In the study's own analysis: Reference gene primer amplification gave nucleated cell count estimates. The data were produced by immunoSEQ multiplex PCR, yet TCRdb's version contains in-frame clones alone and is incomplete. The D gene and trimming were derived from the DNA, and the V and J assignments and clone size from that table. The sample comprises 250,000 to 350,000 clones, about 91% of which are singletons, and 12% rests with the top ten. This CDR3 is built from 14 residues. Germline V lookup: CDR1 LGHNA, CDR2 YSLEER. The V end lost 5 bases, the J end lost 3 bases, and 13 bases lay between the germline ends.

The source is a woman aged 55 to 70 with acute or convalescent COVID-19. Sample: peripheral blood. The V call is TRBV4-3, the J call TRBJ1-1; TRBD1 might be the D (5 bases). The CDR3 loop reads CASSMEGLDTEAFF. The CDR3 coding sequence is TGCGCCAGCAGCATGGAGGGACTCGACACTGAAGCTTTCTTT.